This T cell receptor beta chain was found in a study of human T cells and chemical hapten exposure. Study context: Researchers reported sensitizing an approximately 2 cm by approximately 2 cm upper inner arm skin site with 2% DPC.

Individual cDNA molecules in this library carried unique molecular identifiers. MiXCR, applied by TCRdb to the RACE reads, yields one record per CDR3 protein. The sample lists about 180,000 distinct CDR3 sequences, more than 25% seen once, with 2.5% to 3.5% in the top ten. The time point was: pre-sensitization, week 0. The sample's treatment: therapeutic diphenylcyclopropenone sensitization with weekly scalp DPC. The starting material, unfractionated whole blood, was used for total RNA extraction. Germline V gene data show CDR1 as KGHDR and CDR2 as SFDVKD. Trimming cost V 7 bases and J 0 bases, with 6 bases left between them. This CDR3 region has 13 residues.

Sequences were derived from whole blood, sampled in connection with sensitization to the hapten diphenylcyclopropenone (DPC). The chain couples TRBV24-1 to TRBJ2-1, with D unclear. The clonotype originates from a woman aged 25 to 45 with alopecia areata. Some clones in this sample may be carry-over from other donors' samples. The CDR3 region has the DNA TGTGCCACCAGGGCAGGCTCCTACAATGAGCAGTTCTTC. Protein: CATRAGSYNEQFF.